The T cell receptor beta chain described here comes from a study of blood T cell repertoires in COVID-19. This table comes from immunoSEQ multiplex PCR, and its TCRdb copy is limited to in-frame clones, with some not included. The sample lists 45,000 or so clones, about 86% occurring once. The germline V gene has CDR1 SEHNR and CDR2 FQNEAQ (reference sequence). The CDR3 length is 14 residues. The V and J ends lost 6 bases and 5 bases, in that order; junction bases with no gene match: 9. The chain has TRBV7-9 and TRBJ1-2; 7 nucleotides agree with TRBD1. Source material: peripheral blood. This clonotype was obtained from a man aged 35 to 55 with active COVID-19. The CDR3: CASSSLDRAYGYTF. The DNA of the CDR3 is TGTGCCAGCAGTTCCCTAGACAGGGCGTATGGCTACACCTTC.